The T cell receptor beta chain described here comes from a study of TIL therapy for anti-PD-1-resistant metastatic lung cancer. Study summary: Tumor harvest preceded PD-1/PD-L1 blockade, followed by nivolumab treatment. Most patients had lung adenocarcinoma.

The immunoSEQ assay was v3. The assay was immunoSEQ multiplex PCR, and TCRdb's table has in-frame clones only and misses some. The repertoire holds about 44,000 clones, roughly 78% seen once, with more than 12% in the top ten. Sample time point: pre-treatment sample, taken before nivolumab and TIL therapy. The sample here was blood, taken at baseline. This receptor was obtained from a man between 65 and 80 years old with non-small cell lung cancer.

The CDR3 loop is CASSQRRRGFGYTF. The DNA of the CDR3 is TGCGCCAGCAGTCAGCGGCGGAGGGGGTTTGGCTACACCTTC. The chain carries TRBV23-1 and TRBJ1-2, with D perhaps matching TRBD1 (6 bases). TRBV23-1 is an ORF for which the function is uncertain. This CDR3 has 14 residues. Trimming pared 3 bases from V and 7 bases from J, leaving 15 bases between.